This T cell receptor (beta chain) is drawn from a study of OX40 agonist ivuxolimab in advanced cancers. Study information: Aged about 20 to 80 with a mean of 60 years, they were 82.7% male. General study results and limits: Expanded clones tended on average to be more numerous among CD8+ T cells than CD4+.

Sequencing was performed with immunoSEQ multiplex PCR; in TCRdb, only in-frame clones are kept and a portion is missing. This table holds roughly 45,000 clones, around 90% found once. This CDR3 has 16 amino acids. Germline CDR1 reads SGHVS; CDR2 reads FNYEAQ. Trimming cost V 5 bases and J 2 bases, with 16 bases left between them. A note on this clone: Its antigen is undetermined.

The TCR sequence derives from an adult with an advanced solid tumor such as melanoma, head and neck, liver or kidney cancer. The sample was CD4+ or CD8+ T cells sorted from blood, taken in a trial of the OX40 agonist ivuxolimab. The rearrangement joins TRBV7-6 to TRBJ1-3; tentative D call: TRBD1 (5 bases). The CDR3 sequence is CASSLRNQGTGNTIYF. In nucleotides, the CDR3 is TGTGCCAGCAGCCTAAGAAATCAGGGAACTGGAAACACCATATATTTT. Full variable domain (rest looked up from reference TRBV7-6 and TRBJ1-3): GAGVSQSPRYKVTKRGQDVALRCDPISGHVSLYWYRQALGQGPEFLTYFNYEAQQDKSGLPNDRFSAERPEGSISTLTIQRTEQRDSAMYRCASSLRNQGTGNTIYFGEGSWLTVV.